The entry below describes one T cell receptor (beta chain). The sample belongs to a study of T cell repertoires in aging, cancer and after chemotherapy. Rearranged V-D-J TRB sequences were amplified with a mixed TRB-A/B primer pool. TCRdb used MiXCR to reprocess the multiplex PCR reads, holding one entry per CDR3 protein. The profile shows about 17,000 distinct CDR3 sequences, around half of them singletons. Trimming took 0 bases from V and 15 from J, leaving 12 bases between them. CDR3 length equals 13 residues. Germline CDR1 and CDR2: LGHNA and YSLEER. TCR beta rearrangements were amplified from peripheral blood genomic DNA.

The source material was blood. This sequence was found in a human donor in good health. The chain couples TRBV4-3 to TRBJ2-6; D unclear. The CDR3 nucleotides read TGCGCCAGCAGCCAAGAATGGATGGTATCCCTGACTTTC. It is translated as CASSQEWMVSLTF.